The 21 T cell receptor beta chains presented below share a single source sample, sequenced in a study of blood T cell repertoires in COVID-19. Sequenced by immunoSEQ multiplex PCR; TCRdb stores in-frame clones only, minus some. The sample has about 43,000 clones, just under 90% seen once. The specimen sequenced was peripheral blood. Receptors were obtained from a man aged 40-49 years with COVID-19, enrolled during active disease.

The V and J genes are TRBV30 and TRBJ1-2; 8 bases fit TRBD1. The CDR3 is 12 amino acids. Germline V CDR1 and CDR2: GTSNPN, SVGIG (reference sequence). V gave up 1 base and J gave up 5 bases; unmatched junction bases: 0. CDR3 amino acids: CAWSGTGYGYTF. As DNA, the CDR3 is TGTGCCTGGAGTGGGACAGGGTATGGCTACACCTTC.

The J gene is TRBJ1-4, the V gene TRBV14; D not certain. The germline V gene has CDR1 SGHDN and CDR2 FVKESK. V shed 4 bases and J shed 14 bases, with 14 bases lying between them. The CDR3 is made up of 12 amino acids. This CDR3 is CASSRMGARLFF. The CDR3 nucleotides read TGTGCCAGCAGCCGGATGGGAGCTCGCCTGTTTTTT.

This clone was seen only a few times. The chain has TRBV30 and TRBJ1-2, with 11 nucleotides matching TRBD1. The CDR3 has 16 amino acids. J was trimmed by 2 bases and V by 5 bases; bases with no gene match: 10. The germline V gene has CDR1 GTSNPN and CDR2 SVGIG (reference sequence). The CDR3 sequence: CAWYKGQGVKNYGYTF. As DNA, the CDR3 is TGTGCCTGGTATAAGGGACAGGGGGTGAAAAACTATGGCTACACCTTC.

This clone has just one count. The DNA of the CDR3 is TGCGCCAGCAGCCCCCGACTCGATCAAGAGACCCAGTACTTC. The encoded protein is CASSPRLDQETQYF. The V call is TRBV4-1, the J call TRBJ2-5, with D hard to call. CDR3 length equals 14 residues. The V end lost 4 bases, the J end lost 2 bases, and 11 bases lay between the germline ends. Germline V CDR1 and CDR2: MGHRA, YSYEKL.

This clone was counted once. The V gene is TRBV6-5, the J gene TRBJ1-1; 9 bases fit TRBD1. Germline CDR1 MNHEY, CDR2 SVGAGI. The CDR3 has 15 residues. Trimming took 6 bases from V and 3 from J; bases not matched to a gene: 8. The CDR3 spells CASRDRGGGHTEAFF. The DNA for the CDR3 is TGTGCCAGCAGGGACAGGGGCGGGGGACACACTGAAGCTTTCTTT.

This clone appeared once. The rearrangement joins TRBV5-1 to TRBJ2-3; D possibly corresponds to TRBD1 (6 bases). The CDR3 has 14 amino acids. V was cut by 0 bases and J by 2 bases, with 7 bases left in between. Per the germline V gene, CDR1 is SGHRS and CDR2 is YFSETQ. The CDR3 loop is CASSLGQDTDTQYF. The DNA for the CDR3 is TGCGCCAGCAGCTTGGGACAGGACACAGATACGCAGTATTTT. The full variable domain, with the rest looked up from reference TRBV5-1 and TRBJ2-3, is KAGVTQTPRYLIKTRGQQVTLSCSPISGHRSVSWYQQTPGQGLQFLFEYFSETQRNKGNFPGRFSGRQFSNSRSEMNVSTLELGDSALYLCASSLGQDTDTQYFGPGTRLTVL.

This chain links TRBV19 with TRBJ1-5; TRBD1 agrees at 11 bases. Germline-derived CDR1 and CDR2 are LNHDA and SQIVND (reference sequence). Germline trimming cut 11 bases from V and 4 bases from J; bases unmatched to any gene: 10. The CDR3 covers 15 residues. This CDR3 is CASTPGQGGNQPQHF. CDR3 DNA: TGTGCCTCCACCCCGGGACAGGGGGGGAATCAGCCCCAGCATTTT.

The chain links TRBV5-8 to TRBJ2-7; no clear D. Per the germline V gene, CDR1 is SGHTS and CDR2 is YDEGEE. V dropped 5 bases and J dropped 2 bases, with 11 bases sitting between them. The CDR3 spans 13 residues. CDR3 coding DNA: TGTGCCAGCAGACCCCGGTCTACCTACGAGCAGTACTTC. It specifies CASRPRSTYEQYF.

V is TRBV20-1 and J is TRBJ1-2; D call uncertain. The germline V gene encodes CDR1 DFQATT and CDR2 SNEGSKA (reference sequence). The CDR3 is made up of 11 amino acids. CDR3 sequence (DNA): TGCAGCGCCATATCGGGGTATGGCTACACCTTC. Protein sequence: CSAISGYGYTF.

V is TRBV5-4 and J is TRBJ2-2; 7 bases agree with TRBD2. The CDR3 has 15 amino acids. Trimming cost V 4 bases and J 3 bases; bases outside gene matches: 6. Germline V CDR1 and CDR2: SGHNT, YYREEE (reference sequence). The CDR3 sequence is CASSPGAGDTGELFF. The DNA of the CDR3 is TGTGCCAGCAGCCCTGGGGCGGGGGACACCGGGGAGCTGTTTTTT.

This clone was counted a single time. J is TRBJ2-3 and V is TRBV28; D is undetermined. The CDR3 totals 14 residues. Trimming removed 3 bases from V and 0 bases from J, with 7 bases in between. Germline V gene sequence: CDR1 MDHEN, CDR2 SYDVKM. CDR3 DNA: TGTGCCAGCAGTTTGATAGCTAGCACAGATACGCAGTATTTT. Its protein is CASSLIASTDTQYF.

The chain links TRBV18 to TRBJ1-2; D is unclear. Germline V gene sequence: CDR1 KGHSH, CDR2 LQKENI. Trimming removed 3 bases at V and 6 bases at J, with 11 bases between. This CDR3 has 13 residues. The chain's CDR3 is CASSPVERDGYTF. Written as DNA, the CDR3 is TGTGCCAGCTCACCGGTGGAGAGGGATGGCTACACCTTC.

Written as DNA, the CDR3 is TGTGCCAGCAGCTTGGAACAGGGGACGGGACCCCTCCACTTT. Translated: CASSLEQGTGPLHF. The chain joins TRBV5-5 to TRBJ1-6, with 7 positions matching TRBD1. The CDR3 is 14 residues long. V lost 0 bases and J lost 12; bases outside the gene matches: 6. The germline CDR1 and CDR2 sequences are SGHKS and YYEKEE (reference sequence).

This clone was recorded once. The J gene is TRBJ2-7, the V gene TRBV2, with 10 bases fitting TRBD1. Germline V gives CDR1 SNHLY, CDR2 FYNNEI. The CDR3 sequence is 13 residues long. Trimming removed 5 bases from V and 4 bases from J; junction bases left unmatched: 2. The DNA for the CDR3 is TGTGCCAGCAGTTGGGACAGGGGTTACGAGCAGTACTTC. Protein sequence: CASSWDRGYEQYF.

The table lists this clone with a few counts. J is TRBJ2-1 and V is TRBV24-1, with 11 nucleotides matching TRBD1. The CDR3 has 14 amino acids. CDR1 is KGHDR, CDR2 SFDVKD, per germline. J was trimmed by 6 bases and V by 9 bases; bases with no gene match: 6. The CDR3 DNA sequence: TGTGCCACCGCCCGGACAGGGGGCTTCAATGAGCAGTTCTTC. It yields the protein CATARTGGFNEQFF.

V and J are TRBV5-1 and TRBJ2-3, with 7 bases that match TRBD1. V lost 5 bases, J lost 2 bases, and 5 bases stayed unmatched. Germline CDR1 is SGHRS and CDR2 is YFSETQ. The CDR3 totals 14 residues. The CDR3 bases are TGCGCCAGCAGTCAGGGACAGACCACAGATACGCAGTATTTT. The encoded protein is CASSQGQTTDTQYF.

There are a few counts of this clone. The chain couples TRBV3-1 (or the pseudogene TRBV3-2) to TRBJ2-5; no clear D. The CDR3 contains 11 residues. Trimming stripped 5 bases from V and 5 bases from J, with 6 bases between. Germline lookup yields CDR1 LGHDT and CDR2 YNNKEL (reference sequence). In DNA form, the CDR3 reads TGTGCCAGCAGCTTCTTGGAGACCCAGTACTTC. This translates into CASSFLETQYF.

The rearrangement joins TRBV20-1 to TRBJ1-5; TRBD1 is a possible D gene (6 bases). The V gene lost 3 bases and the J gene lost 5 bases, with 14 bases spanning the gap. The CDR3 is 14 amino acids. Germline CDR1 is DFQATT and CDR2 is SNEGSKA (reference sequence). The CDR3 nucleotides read TGCAGTGCTAGTTTCGCAGGGGCTGATCAGCCCCAGCATTTT. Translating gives CSASFAGADQPQHF.

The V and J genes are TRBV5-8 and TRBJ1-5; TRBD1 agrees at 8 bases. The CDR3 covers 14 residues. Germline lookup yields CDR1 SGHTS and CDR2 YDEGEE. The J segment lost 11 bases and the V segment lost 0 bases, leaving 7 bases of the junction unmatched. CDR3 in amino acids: CASSLDAGGAAQHF. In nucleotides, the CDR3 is TGTGCCAGCAGCTTGGATGCAGGGGGCGCGGCCCAGCATTTT.

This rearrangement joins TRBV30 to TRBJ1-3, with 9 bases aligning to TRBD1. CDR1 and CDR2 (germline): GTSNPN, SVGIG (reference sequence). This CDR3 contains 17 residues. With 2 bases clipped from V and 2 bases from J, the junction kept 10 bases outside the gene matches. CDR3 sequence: CAWSNPFRQGAGNTIYF. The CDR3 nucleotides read TGTGCCTGGAGTAACCCCTTCAGACAGGGGGCTGGAAACACCATATATTTT.

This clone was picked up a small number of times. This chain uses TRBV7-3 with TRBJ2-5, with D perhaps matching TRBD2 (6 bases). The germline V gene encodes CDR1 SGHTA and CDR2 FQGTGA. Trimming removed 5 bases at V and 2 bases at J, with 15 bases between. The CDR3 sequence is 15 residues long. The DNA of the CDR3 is TGTGCCAGCAGCCAGGCAGGAGGGAAACAAGAGACCCAGTACTTC. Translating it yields CASSQAGGKQETQYF.